The present T cell receptor (beta chain) was sequenced within a study of shared clonotypes between healthy human individuals. Across the whole study: Per donor, three plates held CD4 naive cells, three held CD4 memory, two held CD8 naive and one held CD8 memory.

Study observations and caveats: Clonotypes shared by all four donors outscored non-shared clonotypes in generation probability. Sequencing depth was expected to influence donor clonotype sharing.

The J segment lost 7 bases and the V segment lost 5 bases, leaving 14 bases of the junction unmatched. In germline, CDR1 is SGHVS, CDR2 FNYEAQ. This CDR3 comprises 16 residues. Points on this clone: Its cognate antigen is unknown.

Some clones are missing from TCRdb's copy, which holds only in-frame ones; the method was immunoSEQ multiplex PCR. The table lists 1,500,000 or so clones, just under 99% of them singletons. The V and J genes are TRBV7-6 and TRBJ2-3; TRBD1 matches 8 bases. The sequence was collected from a man under 40 in good health. Sequencing input: naive CD4+ T cells sorted from blood. The subset here: CD45RA+ positively selected. CDR3 coding DNA: TGTGCCAGCAGCCCCCCTGGGCAGGGGGCAGTGAATACGCAGTATTTT. Translating it yields CASSPPGQGAVNTQYF.